This TCR beta chain came from a study of T cell responses to AZD1222 COVID-19 vaccine. Notes on the study in general: Spike was spanned by vaccine-associated CD4 TCRs, which were dominant at 160-218 and 743-854. Targeting of unmutated variant regions was reportedly seen in nearly half of spike-specific TCRs. Just a handful of AZD1222 recipients were seropositive at baseline.

As regards this clone: The antigen is not known.

Here immunoSEQ multiplex PCR was the method, and the copy in TCRdb shows in-frame clones only, minus some. In the table there are some 170,000 clones, about 92% of which are singletons. CDR3 length: 16 residues. Germline assignment: CDR1 SGHNT and CDR2 YYREEE (reference sequence). V lost 4 bases and J lost 0; bases outside the gene matches: 4. The receptor was derived from an adult in good health. This chain links TRBV5-4 with TRBJ2-2; 9 bases match TRBD2. Sequencing was performed on peripheral blood, taken on day 0 of AZD1222 vaccination. CDR3 protein: CASSTGLAPNTGELFF. The CDR3 nucleotides are TGTGCCAGCAGCACCGGACTAGCGCCGAACACCGGGGAGCTGTTTTTT.